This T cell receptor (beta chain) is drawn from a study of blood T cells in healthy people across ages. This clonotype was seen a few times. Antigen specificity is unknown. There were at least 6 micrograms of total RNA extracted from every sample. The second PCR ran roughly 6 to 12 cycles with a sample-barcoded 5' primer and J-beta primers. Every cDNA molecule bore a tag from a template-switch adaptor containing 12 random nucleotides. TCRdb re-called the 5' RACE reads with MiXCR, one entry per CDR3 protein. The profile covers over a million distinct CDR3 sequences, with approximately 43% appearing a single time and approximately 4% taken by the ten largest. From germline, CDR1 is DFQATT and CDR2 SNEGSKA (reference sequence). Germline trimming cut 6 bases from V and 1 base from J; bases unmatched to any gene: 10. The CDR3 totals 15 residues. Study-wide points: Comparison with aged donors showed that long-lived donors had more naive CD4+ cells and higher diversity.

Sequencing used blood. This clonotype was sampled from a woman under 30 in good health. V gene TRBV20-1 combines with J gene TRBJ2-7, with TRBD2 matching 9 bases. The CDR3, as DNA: TGCAGTGCCCCCCCAATAGCGGGAGCATCCTACGAGCAGTACTTC. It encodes CSAPPIAGASYEQYF.